This T cell receptor (beta chain) was captured in a study of identical twins. TCRdb analysed the 5' RACE reads with MiXCR anew, one entry per CDR3 protein. Of 500,000 to 600,000 distinct CDR3 sequences listed, 20% to 25% are singletons. This clonotype was seen a few times. V lost 2 bases and J lost 4; bases outside the gene matches: 6. The CDR3 consists of 16 residues. Germline CDR1 is KGHDR and CDR2 is SFDVKD. The same data also went into a second study, on T cells expressing NK-cell markers. That report notes: The TCR beta repertoires were obtained from sorted CD3+CD56+NKG2C+, CD3+CD56+NKG2C- and CD3+CD56-NKG2C+ T cells. With an anti-gamma-delta TCR antibody, sorting in several experiments was kept to alpha-beta TCR T cells. A range of about 1.0-7.5% of CD8+ T cells consisted of dominant NKG2C+ clonotypes in several donors.

The TCR comes from a woman between 18 and 29 years old in good health. Sequenced: CD4+ T cells sorted from blood. J is TRBJ2-1 and V is TRBV24-1; 8 nucleotides match TRBD2. The CDR3, as DNA: TGTGCCACCAGTGATTCCCAGCGGGGGAAGTACAATGAGCAGTTCTTC. Protein product: CATSDSQRGKYNEQFF.